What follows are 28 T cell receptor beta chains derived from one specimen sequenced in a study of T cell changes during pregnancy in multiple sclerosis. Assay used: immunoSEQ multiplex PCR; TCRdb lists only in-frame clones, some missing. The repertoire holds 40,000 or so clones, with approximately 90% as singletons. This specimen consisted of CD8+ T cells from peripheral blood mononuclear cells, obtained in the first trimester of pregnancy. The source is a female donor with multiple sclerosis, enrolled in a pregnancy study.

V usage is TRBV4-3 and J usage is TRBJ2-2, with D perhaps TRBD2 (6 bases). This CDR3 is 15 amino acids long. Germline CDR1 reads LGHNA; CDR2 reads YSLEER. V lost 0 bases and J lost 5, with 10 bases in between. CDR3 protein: CASSQDQGGTGELFF. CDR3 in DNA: TGCGCCAGCAGCCAAGACCAGGGAGGTACCGGGGAGCTGTTTTTT.

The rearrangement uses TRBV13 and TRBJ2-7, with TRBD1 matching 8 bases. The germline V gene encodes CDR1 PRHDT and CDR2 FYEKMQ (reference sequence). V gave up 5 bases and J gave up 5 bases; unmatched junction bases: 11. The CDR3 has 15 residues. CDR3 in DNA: TGTGCCAGCAGCCACAATGACAGGGGAATGAACGAGCAGTACTTC. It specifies CASSHNDRGMNEQYF. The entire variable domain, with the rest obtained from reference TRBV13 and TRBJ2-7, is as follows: AAGVIQSPRHLIKEKRETATLKCYPIPRHDTVYWYQQGPGQDPQFLISFYEKMQSDKGSIPDRFSAQQFSDYHSELNMSSLELGDSALYFCASSHNDRGMNEQYFGPGTRLTVT.

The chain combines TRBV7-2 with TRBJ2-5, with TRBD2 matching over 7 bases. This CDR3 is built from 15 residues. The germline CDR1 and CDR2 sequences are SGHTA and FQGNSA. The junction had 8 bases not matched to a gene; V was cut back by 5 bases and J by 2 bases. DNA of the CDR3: TGTGCCAGCAGCCCTTTAGCGGGCCTACAAGAGACCCAGTACTTC. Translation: CASSPLAGLQETQYF.

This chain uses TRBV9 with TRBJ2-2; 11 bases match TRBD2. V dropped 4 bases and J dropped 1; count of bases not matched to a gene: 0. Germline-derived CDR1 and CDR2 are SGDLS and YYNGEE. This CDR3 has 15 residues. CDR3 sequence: CASSTSGGNTGELFF. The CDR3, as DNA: TGTGCCAGCAGCACTAGCGGGGGGAACACCGGGGAGCTGTTTTTT.

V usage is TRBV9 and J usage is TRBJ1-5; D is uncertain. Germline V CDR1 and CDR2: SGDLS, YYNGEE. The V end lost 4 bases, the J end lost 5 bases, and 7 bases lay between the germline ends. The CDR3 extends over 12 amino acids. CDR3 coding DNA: TGTGCCAGCAGCCCGCGGGATCAGCCCCAGCATTTT. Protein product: CASSPRDQPQHF.

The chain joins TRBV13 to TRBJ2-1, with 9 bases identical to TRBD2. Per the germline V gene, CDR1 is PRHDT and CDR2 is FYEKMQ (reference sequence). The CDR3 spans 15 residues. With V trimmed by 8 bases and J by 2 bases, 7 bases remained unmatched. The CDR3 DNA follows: TGTGCCAGCCTATCCCTAGCGGGGCCCTACAATGAGCAGTTCTTC. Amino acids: CASLSLAGPYNEQFF.

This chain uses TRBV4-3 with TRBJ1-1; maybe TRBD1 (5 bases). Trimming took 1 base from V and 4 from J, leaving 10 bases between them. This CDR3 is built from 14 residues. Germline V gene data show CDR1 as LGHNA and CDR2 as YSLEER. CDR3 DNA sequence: TGCGCCAGCAGCCAAGTGACTGGGGCCACTGAAGCTTTCTTT. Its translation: CASSQVTGATEAFF.

In nucleotides, the CDR3 is TGCGCCAGCAGCCAACCGGGGGAGAACACTGAAGCTTTCTTT. This translates into CASSQPGENTEAFF. This chain connects TRBV4-3 to TRBJ1-1; D is perhaps TRBD1 (5 bases). Trimming took off 2 bases at V and 1 base at J, with 8 bases between the two ends. Germline CDR1 reads LGHNA; CDR2 reads YSLEER. There are 14 residues in the CDR3.

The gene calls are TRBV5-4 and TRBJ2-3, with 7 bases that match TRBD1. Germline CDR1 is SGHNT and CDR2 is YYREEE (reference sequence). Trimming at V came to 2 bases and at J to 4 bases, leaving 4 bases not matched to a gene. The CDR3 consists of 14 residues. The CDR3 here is CASSFTRGPDTQYF. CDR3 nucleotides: TGTGCCAGCAGCTTTACGAGGGGGCCAGATACGCAGTATTTT.

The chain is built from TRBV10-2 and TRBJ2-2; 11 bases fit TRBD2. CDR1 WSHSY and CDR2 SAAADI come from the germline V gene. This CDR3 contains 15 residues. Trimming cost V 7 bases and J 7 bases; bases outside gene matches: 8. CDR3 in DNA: TGCGCCAGCAAGTATAGCGGGGGGGCTGACGGGGAGCTGTTTTTT. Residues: CASKYSGGADGELFF.

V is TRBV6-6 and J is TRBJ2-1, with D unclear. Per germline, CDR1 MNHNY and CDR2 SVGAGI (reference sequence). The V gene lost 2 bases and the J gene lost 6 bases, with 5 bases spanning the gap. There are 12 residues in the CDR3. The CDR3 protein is CASSYGSNEQFF. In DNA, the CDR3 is TGTGCCAGCAGTTACGGCAGCAATGAGCAGTTCTTC.

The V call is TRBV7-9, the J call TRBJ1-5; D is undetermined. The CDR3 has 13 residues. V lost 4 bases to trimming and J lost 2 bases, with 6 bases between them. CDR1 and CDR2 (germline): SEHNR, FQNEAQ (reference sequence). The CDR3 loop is CASSSPGNQPQHF. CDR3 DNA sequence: TGTGCCAGCAGCTCCCCTGGCAATCAGCCCCAGCATTTT.

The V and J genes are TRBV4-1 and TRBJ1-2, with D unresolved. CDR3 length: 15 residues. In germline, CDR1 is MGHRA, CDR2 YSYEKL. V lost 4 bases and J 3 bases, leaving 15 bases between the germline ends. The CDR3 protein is CASSPGLTDHYGYTF. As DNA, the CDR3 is TGCGCCAGCAGCCCGGGATTGACTGATCACTATGGCTACACCTTC.

Here the CDR3 DNA reads TGCGCCAGCAGCCAAGAATCGGGGGACAATGAGCAGTTCTTC. Its protein is CASSQESGDNEQFF. The chain carries TRBV4-3 and TRBJ2-1, with D possibly matching TRBD2 (6 bases). The CDR3 consists of 14 residues. Germline CDR1 LGHNA, CDR2 YSLEER. Trimming left V 0 bases short and J 5 bases short, with 8 bases between.

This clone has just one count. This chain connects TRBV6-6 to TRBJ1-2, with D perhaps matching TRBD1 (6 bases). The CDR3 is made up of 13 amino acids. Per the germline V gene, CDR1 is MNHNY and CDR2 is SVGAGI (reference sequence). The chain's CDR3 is CGLGSPGANGYTF. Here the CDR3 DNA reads TGTGGACTCGGCTCCCCAGGGGCGAATGGCTACACCTTC.

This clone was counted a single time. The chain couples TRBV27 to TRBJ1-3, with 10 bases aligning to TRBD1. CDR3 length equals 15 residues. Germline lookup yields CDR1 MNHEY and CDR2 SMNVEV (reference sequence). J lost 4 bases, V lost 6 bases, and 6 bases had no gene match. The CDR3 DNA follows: TGTGCCAGCAGCCCAGACAGGGGGCGAGGAAACACCATATATTTT. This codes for CASSPDRGRGNTIYF.

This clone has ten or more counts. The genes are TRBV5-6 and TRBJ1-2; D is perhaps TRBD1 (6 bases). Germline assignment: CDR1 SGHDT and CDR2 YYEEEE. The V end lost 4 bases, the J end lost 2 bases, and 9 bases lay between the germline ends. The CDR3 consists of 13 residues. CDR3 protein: CASSLDRNYGYTF. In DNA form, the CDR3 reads TGTGCCAGCAGCCTTGACAGGAACTATGGCTACACCTTC.

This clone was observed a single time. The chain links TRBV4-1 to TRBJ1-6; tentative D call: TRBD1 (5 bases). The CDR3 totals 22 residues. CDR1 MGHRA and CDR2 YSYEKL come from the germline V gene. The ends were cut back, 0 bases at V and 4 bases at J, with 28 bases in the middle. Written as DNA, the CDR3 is TGCGCCAGCAGCCAAGATGGGGCCAGTCGGATCTATGAACCATTTTATAATTCACCCCTCCACTTT. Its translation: CASSQDGASRIYEPFYNSPLHF.

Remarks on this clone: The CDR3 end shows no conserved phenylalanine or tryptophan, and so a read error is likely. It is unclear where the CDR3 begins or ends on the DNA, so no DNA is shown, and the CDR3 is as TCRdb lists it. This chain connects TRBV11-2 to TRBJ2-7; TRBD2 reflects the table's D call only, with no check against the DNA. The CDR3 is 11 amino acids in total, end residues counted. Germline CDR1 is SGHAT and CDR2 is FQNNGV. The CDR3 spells CASSFLSEVRL.

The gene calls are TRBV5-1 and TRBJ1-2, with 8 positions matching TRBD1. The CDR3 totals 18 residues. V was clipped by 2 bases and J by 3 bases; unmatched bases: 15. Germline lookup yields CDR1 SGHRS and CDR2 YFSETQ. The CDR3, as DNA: TGCGCCAGCAGCTTAGGACAGGGACCATCAAACTATGACTATGGCTACACCTTC. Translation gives CASSLGQGPSNYDYGYTF.

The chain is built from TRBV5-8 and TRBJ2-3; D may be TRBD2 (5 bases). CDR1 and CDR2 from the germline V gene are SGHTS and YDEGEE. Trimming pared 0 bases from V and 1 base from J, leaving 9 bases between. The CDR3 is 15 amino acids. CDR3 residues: CASSLDGVGTDTQYF. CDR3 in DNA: TGTGCCAGCAGCTTGGACGGGGTTGGCACAGATACGCAGTATTTT. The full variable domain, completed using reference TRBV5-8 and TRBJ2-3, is EAGVTQSPTHLIKTRGQQATLRCSPISGHTSVYWYQQALGLGLQFLLWYDEGEERNRGNFPPRFSGRQFPNYSSELNVNALELEDSALYLCASSLDGVGTDTQYFGPGTRLTVL.

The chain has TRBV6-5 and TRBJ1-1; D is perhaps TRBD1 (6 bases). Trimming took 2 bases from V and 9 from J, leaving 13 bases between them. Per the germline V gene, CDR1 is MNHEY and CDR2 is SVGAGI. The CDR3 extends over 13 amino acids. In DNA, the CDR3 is TGTGCCAGCAGTTACGGGGGCACCGCTCAAGCTTTCTTT. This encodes CASSYGGTAQAFF.

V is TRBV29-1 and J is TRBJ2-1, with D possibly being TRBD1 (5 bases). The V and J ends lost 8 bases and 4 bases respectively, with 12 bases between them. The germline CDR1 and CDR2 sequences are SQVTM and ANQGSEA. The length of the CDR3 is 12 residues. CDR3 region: CSISTAYNEQFF. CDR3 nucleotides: TGCAGCATATCGACAGCTTACAATGAGCAGTTCTTC.

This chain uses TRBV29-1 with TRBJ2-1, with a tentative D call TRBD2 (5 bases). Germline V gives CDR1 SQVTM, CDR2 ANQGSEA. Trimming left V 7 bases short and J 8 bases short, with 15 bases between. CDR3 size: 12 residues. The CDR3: CSAPPRTYEQFF. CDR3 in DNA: TGCAGCGCCCCCCCCCGGACTTATGAGCAGTTCTTC.

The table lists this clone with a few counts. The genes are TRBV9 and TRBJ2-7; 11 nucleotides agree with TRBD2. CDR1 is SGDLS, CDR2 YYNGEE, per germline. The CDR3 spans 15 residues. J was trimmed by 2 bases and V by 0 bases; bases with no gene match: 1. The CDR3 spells CASSVVLAGAYEQYF. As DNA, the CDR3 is TGTGCCAGCAGCGTAGTACTAGCGGGGGCCTACGAGCAGTACTTC.

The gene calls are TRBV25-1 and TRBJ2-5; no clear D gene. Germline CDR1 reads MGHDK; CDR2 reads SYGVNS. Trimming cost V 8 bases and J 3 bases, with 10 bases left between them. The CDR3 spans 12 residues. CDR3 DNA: TGTGCCAGCGCTGACTGGAAAGAGACCCAGTACTTC. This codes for CASADWKETQYF.

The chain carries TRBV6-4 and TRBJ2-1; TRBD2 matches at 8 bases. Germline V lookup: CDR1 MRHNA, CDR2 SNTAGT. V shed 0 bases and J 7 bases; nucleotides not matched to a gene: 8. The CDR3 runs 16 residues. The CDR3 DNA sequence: TGTGCCAGCAGTGACTCGAGTCGGGGGGGCGGTAATGAGCAGTTCTTC. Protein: CASSDSSRGGGNEQFF.

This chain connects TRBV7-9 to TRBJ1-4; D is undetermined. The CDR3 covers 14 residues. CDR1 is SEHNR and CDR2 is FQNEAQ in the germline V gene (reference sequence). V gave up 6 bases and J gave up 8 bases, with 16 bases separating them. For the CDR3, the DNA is TGTGCCAGCAGGCTAGAGGGAATAAACGAAAAACTGTTTTTT. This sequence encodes CASRLEGINEKLFF.